The following is a T cell receptor beta chain sequence with its context. Its antigen is unidentified. Per germline, CDR1 ENHRY and CDR2 SYGVKD. V was clipped by 4 bases and J by 1 base; unmatched bases: 12. CDR3 length: 17 residues. TCRdb re-derived calls from the reads in MiXCR, one entry per CDR3 protein. The data show about 83,000 distinct CDR3 sequences, with about 24% seen just once and about half held by the top ten. The entry originates in a study of T cell repertoires in cytomegalovirus infection. Background on the study: Use of recently identified HLA-C-restricted and well-studied HLA-B-restricted CMV epitopes was part of the study. Indicated by public TCR beta signatures were CMV infection and matching HLA type.

Sequencing was performed on CD8+ T cells from cultured PBMCs, taken from culture after CMV antigen stimulation. The sequence derives from a human donor in good health (CMV status not recorded). Some clones in this sample may be carry-over from other donors' samples. The V call is TRBV10-3, the J call TRBJ2-5; 7 positions match TRBD1. The CDR3 region is CAISGNSRDSSQETQYF. The CDR3 nucleotides read TGTGCCATCAGTGGAAATAGCCGGGACAGTAGCCAAGAGACCCAGTACTTC.